This is a list of T cell receptor beta chains from one sample in a study of identical twins. TCRdb passed the 5' RACE reads through MiXCR, listing each CDR3 protein once. Of 200,000 to 250,000 distinct CDR3 sequences in the sample, 5.5% to 7.5% were seen once. These data were also reused for a study on T cells expressing NK-cell markers.

The sequenced material came from CD8+ T cells sorted from blood. Source of these receptors: a woman younger than 35 in good health. Each CDR3 is given with its conserved first and last residue. D genes are given only for firm matches. Some rows have no size entry. The others give once, few or many, or a class for an expanded clone.

V: TRBV12-3/TRBV12-4
size: many
D: -
J: TRBJ2-5
CDR3: CASRLGETQYF
DNA: TGTGCCAGCCGGTTGGGAGAGACCCAGTACTTC

V: TRBV27
size: few
D: -
J: TRBJ1-4
CDR3: CASSAGIHEKLFF
DNA: TGTGCCAGCAGTGCGGGGATACATGAAAAACTGTTTTTT

V: TRBV12-5
size: few
D: -
J: TRBJ2-7
CDR3: CASGLGGGFYEQYF
DNA: TGTGCTAGTGGTTTGGGTGGGGGGTTCTACGAGCAGTACTTC

V: TRBV20-1
size: many
D: TRBD1
J: TRBJ2-1
CDR3: CSARGQGVIDNEQFF
DNA: TGCAGTGCTAGAGGACAGGGGGTGATCGACAATGAGCAGTTCTTC

V: TRBV20-1
size: -
D: -
J: TRBJ2-7
CDR3: CSARAVRTYEQYF
DNA: TGCAGTGCTAGAGCCGTCAGGACGTACGAGCAGTACTTC

V: TRBV27
size: few
D: -
J: TRBJ2-6
CDR3: CASSSLGGANVLTF
DNA: TGTGCCAGCAGCTCCCTAGGTGGGGCCAACGTCCTGACTTTC

V: TRBV7-2
size: few
D: -
J: TRBJ1-5
CDR3: CASSFRKGNQPQHF
DNA: TGTGCCAGCAGCTTTCGTAAGGGTAATCAGCCCCAGCATTTT

V: TRBV30
size: few
D: TRBD1
J: TRBJ1-5
CDR3: CAWSTGQGHQPQHF
DNA: TGTGCCTGGAGTACGGGACAGGGCCATCAGCCCCAGCATTTT

V: TRBV10-3
size: many
D: TRBD2
J: TRBJ2-2
CDR3: CAISQGLAGLTGELFF
DNA: TGTGCCATCAGTCAAGGACTAGCGGGTTTAACCGGGGAGCTGTTTTTT

V: TRBV27
size: many
D: -
J: TRBJ2-3
CDR3: CASSRPSTDTQYF
DNA: TGTGCCAGCAGTAGGCCCAGCACAGATACGCAGTATTTT

V: TRBV20-1
size: -
D: TRBD1
J: TRBJ1-2
CDR3: CSAVTGDQLVYTF
DNA: TGCAGTGCCGTGACAGGGGATCAATTAGTCTACACCTTC

V: TRBV12-3/TRBV12-4
size: -
D: TRBD2
J: TRBJ2-7
CDR3: CASSPSSLAGYEQYF
DNA: TGTGCCAGCAGTCCGTCCTCGCTAGCGGGCTACGAGCAGTACTTC

V: TRBV2
size: many
D: -
J: TRBJ1-4
CDR3: CASRPTNEKLFF
DNA: TGTGCCAGCAGACCGACTAATGAAAAACTGTTTTTT

V: TRBV29-1
size: few
D: TRBD2
J: TRBJ2-1
CDR3: CSVLGGDMKLLAGSYNEQFF
DNA: TGCAGCGTCCTGGGAGGGGACATGAAGTTACTAGCGGGATCCTACAATGAGCAGTTCTTC

V: TRBV10-3
size: many
D: -
J: TRBJ2-7
CDR3: CAISEETGTYEQYF
DNA: TGTGCCATCAGTGAGGAGACAGGGACTTACGAGCAGTACTTC

V: TRBV7-2
size: -
D: -
J: TRBJ2-5
CDR3: CASSLVGSQETQYF
DNA: TGTGCCAGCAGCTTAGTAGGGTCACAAGAGACCCAGTACTTC

V: TRBV5-5
size: -
D: TRBD2
J: TRBJ2-5
CDR3: CASSPLATSGKETQYF
DNA: TGTGCCAGCAGCCCTCTTGCGACTAGCGGGAAAGAGACCCAGTACTTC

V: TRBV4-1
size: many
D: -
J: TRBJ1-2
CDR3: CASSQETTDYGYTF
DNA: TGCGCCAGCAGCCAAGAGACAACCGACTATGGCTACACCTTC

V: TRBV12-3/TRBV12-4
size: few
D: TRBD1
J: TRBJ1-1
CDR3: CASSFPTIDRGLRFF
DNA: TGTGCCAGCAGTTTTCCCACCATCGACAGGGGGCTTCGCTTCTTT

V: TRBV30
size: few
D: TRBD2
J: TRBJ2-1
CDR3: CAWTRLAGAHEQFF
DNA: TGTGCCTGGACCCGACTAGCGGGAGCCCATGAGCAGTTCTTC

V: TRBV12-3/TRBV12-4
size: few
D: -
J: TRBJ2-5
CDR3: CASSLAKGGAETQYF
DNA: TGTGCCAGCAGTTTGGCTAAGGGGGGCGCGGAGACCCAGTACTTC

V: TRBV12-5
size: few
D: TRBD2
J: TRBJ2-2
CDR3: CASGLTSGGPGTGELFF
DNA: TGTGCTAGTGGTTTGACTAGCGGGGGGCCGGGCACCGGGGAGCTGTTTTTT

V: TRBV29-1
size: few
D: -
J: TRBJ2-1
CDR3: CSVEFAANEQFF
DNA: TGCAGCGTTGAATTCGCGGCGAATGAGCAGTTCTTC

V: TRBV2
size: -
D: -
J: TRBJ1-5
CDR3: CASRIQGSNQPQHF
DNA: TGTGCCAGCAGGATACAGGGAAGCAATCAGCCCCAGCATTTT

V: TRBV4-3
size: few
D: -
J: TRBJ2-1
CDR3: CASSHRDRGLAPEQFF
DNA: TGCGCCAGCAGCCACCGGGACAGGGGACTAGCCCCTGAGCAGTTCTTC

V: TRBV7-8
size: many
D: TRBD2
J: TRBJ2-7
CDR3: CASIPGLASSYEQYF
DNA: TGTGCCAGCATCCCGGGACTAGCGTCTTCCTACGAGCAGTACTTC

V: TRBV2
size: many
D: -
J: TRBJ2-1
CDR3: CASRNSLHNEQFF
DNA: TGTGCCAGCAGAAATAGCTTACACAATGAGCAGTTCTTC

V: TRBV12-3/TRBV12-4
size: -
D: TRBD1
J: TRBJ2-5
CDR3: CASRPDRDRRTQYF
DNA: TGTGCCAGCAGACCAGACCGGGACAGGAGGACCCAGTACTTC

V: TRBV15
size: -
D: -
J: TRBJ2-7
CDR3: CATGHPYEQYF
DNA: TGTGCCACCGGGCATCCCTACGAGCAGTACTTC

V: TRBV13
size: few
D: -
J: TRBJ2-5
CDR3: CASSFVTEPQETQYF
DNA: TGTGCCAGCAGCTTCGTGACAGAGCCCCAAGAGACCCAGTACTTC

V: TRBV12-3/TRBV12-4
size: few
D: -
J: TRBJ2-3
CDR3: CASSFISGRDTQYF
DNA: TGTGCCAGCAGTTTCATCAGTGGCAGGGATACGCAGTATTTT

V: TRBV5-6
size: -
D: -
J: TRBJ1-3
CDR3: CASSLGLSSGNTIYF
DNA: TGTGCCAGCAGCTTGGGTCTCAGCTCTGGAAACACCATATATTTT

V: TRBV11-2
size: -
D: -
J: TRBJ1-5
CDR3: CASSLEYSQPQHF
DNA: TGTGCCAGCAGCTTAGAATATAGTCAGCCCCAGCATTTT

V: TRBV4-1
size: few
D: TRBD1
J: TRBJ2-7
CDR3: CASSQESLGTVYEQYF
DNA: TGCGCCAGCAGCCAAGAAAGTCTCGGGACAGTTTACGAGCAGTACTTC

V: TRBV12-3/TRBV12-4
size: -
D: TRBD2
J: TRBJ2-7
CDR3: CASSSGTSGGTTYPSYEQYF
DNA: TGTGCCAGCAGCTCTGGGACTAGCGGGGGGACAACCTATCCCTCCTACGAGCAGTACTTC

V: TRBV20-1
size: few
D: -
J: TRBJ1-1
CDR3: CSAPFRVRETEAFF
DNA: TGCAGTGCACCGTTCCGGGTAAGAGAAACTGAAGCTTTCTTT

V: TRBV7-9
size: few
D: -
J: TRBJ2-2
CDR3: CASSSLLATRDTGELFF
DNA: TGTGCCAGCAGCTCCCTCCTAGCGACTAGAGACACCGGGGAGCTGTTTTTT

V: TRBV27
size: few
D: -
J: TRBJ2-1
CDR3: CASSRRQPNEQFF
DNA: TGTGCCAGCAGTAGGAGGCAGCCCAATGAGCAGTTCTTC

V: TRBV12-3/TRBV12-4
size: few
D: -
J: TRBJ2-7
CDR3: CASSSSGTVSYEQYF
DNA: TGTGCCAGCAGCTCTTCCGGGACGGTGAGCTACGAGCAGTACTTC

V: TRBV3-1
size: -
D: TRBD1
J: TRBJ2-1
CDR3: CASSPLRDRAHNEQFF
DNA: TGTGCCAGCAGCCCTTTAAGGGACAGGGCCCACAATGAGCAGTTCTTC

V: TRBV10-3
size: many
D: -
J: TRBJ2-1
CDR3: CAISEALRGEFF
DNA: TGTGCCATCAGTGAGGCCCTCAGGGGAGAGTTCTTC

V: TRBV13
size: many
D: TRBD2
J: TRBJ2-7
CDR3: CASSLAGAEQYF
DNA: TGTGCCAGCAGTTTAGCGGGGGCGGAGCAGTACTTC

V: TRBV12-3/TRBV12-4
size: -
D: -
J: TRBJ1-1
CDR3: CASKPPTYINTEAFF
DNA: TGTGCCAGCAAACCCCCAACATACATAAACACTGAAGCTTTCTTT

V: TRBV7-6
size: few
D: -
J: TRBJ2-7
CDR3: CASSLARGPAYEQYF
DNA: TGTGCCAGCAGCTTAGCGCGGGGCCCGGCCTACGAGCAGTACTTC

V: TRBV7-8
size: few
D: TRBD2
J: TRBJ2-5
CDR3: CASSLDGSGTETQYF
DNA: TGTGCCAGCAGCTTAGACGGGAGCGGGACTGAGACCCAGTACTTC

V: TRBV6-2/TRBV6-3
size: few
D: TRBD1
J: TRBJ2-1
CDR3: CASSPRLDRVRYNEQFF
DNA: TGTGCCAGCAGTCCCCGGTTAGACAGGGTACGCTACAATGAGCAGTTCTTC

V: TRBV12-3/TRBV12-4
size: many
D: -
J: TRBJ1-3
CDR3: CASSFGGRSGNTIYF
DNA: TGTGCCAGCAGTTTTGGAGGACGCTCTGGAAACACCATATATTTT

V: TRBV20-1
size: many
D: TRBD1
J: TRBJ1-2
CDR3: CSALNSTGNGYTF
DNA: TGCAGTGCTCTCAATTCGACAGGGAACGGCTACACCTTC

V: TRBV5-8
size: few
D: -
J: TRBJ1-4
CDR3: CASSLGQAYNEKLFF
DNA: TGTGCCAGCAGCTTGGGCCAGGCATATAATGAAAAACTGTTTTTT

V: TRBV7-3
size: few
D: -
J: TRBJ2-3
CDR3: CASSLVRKGRTDTQYF
DNA: TGTGCCAGCAGCTTAGTTCGGAAAGGGCGCACAGATACGCAGTATTTT

V: TRBV9
size: -
D: -
J: TRBJ1-1
CDR3: CASSAETTGNTEAFF
DNA: TGTGCCAGCAGCGCCGAGACTACGGGGAACACTGAAGCTTTCTTT

V: TRBV15
size: many
D: -
J: TRBJ2-1
CDR3: CATSPTPRYNEQFF
DNA: TGTGCCACCAGTCCAACCCCGCGGTACAATGAGCAGTTCTTC

V: TRBV6-5
size: few
D: TRBD1
J: TRBJ2-3
CDR3: CASSYSSRGRKDTQYF
DNA: TGTGCCAGCAGTTACTCGTCCAGGGGGCGAAAAGATACGCAGTATTTT

V: TRBV9
size: few
D: -
J: TRBJ2-3
CDR3: CASSGGGEADTQYF
DNA: TGTGCCAGCAGCGGAGGGGGGGAAGCAGATACGCAGTATTTT

V: TRBV15
size: few
D: -
J: TRBJ1-1
CDR3: CATSREDGVTEAFF
DNA: TGTGCCACCAGCAGAGAGGATGGAGTCACTGAAGCTTTCTTT

V: TRBV7-7
size: few
D: TRBD1
J: TRBJ2-3
CDR3: CASSPTTGYDTQYF
DNA: TGTGCCAGCAGCCCGACGACAGGGTATGATACGCAGTATTTT

V: TRBV7-9
size: few
D: -
J: TRBJ2-2
CDR3: CASTSLVAVTGELFF
DNA: TGTGCCAGCACCTCTTTAGTCGCGGTAACCGGGGAGCTGTTTTTT

V: TRBV7-6
size: -
D: -
J: TRBJ2-7
CDR3: CASSLADGAASYEQYF
DNA: TGTGCCAGCAGCTTAGCGGATGGGGCAGCCTCCTACGAGCAGTACTTC

V: TRBV20-1
size: large
D: -
J: TRBJ1-2
CDR3: CSASQGRMNYGYTF
DNA: TGCAGTGCTAGTCAGGGACGGATGAACTATGGCTACACCTTC

V: TRBV3-1
size: -
D: -
J: TRBJ2-7
CDR3: CASSQVERIYEQYF
DNA: TGTGCCAGCAGCCAAGTGGAAAGGATATACGAGCAGTACTTC